The 10 T cell receptor beta chains listed next were all sequenced from one sample in a study of technical replicates of blood from four donors (dated by TCRdb to about 2017). The library relied on the immunoSEQ multiplex PCR assay. This immuneACCESS table, as held by TCRdb, lists in-frame sequences with V and J called but not all clones. Of the missing ones, under half trace to an unresolved V gene in checked studies; the others have no known cause. The sample table holds about 70,000 clones, of which about 94% were seen once. About 0.4% of the sample belongs to the ten largest clones. The sample consisted of T cells isolated from PBMCs. The receptors were gathered from a human donor in good health.

The chain is built from TRBV5-1 and TRBJ2-1; 9 bases align to TRBD2. The CDR3 length is 16 residues. The germline CDR1 and CDR2 sequences are SGHRS and YFSETQ. The V and J ends lost 0 bases and 8 bases, in that order; junction bases with no gene match: 9. The chain's CDR3 is CASSLGAGGVVDEQFF. CDR3 in DNA: TGCGCCAGCAGCTTGGGTGCGGGAGGGGTTGTGGATGAGCAGTTCTTC.

With regard to this clone: One junction end disagrees with the germline gene, perhaps due to a read error. The genes are TRBV7-3 and TRBJ2-7; D is unresolved. Germline V gene sequence: CDR1 SGHTA, CDR2 FQGTGA. The CDR3 spans 13 residues. The CDR3, as DNA: TGTGCCAGCAGCTTAATGTACTCCTCCGAGCAGTACTTC. This translates into CASSLMYSSEQYF.

The genes are TRBV7-9 and TRBJ1-2; tentatively, D is TRBD1 (5 bases). Trimming removed 4 bases at V and 4 bases at J, with 19 bases between. Germline CDR1 is SEHNR and CDR2 is FQNEAQ (reference sequence). The CDR3 has 16 amino acids. DNA of the CDR3: TGTGCCAGCAGCTCCCCCTTGCTGGGGCTTAGCTATGGCTACACCTTC. Amino acids: CASSSPLLGLSYGYTF. The entire variable domain, with the rest obtained from reference TRBV7-9 and TRBJ1-2, is as follows: DTGVSQNPRHKITKRGQNVTFRCDPISEHNRLYWYRQTLGQGPEFLTYFQNEAQLEKSRLLSDRFSAERPKGSFSTLEIQRTEQGDSAMYLCASSSPLLGLSYGYTFGSGTRLTVV.

This chain connects TRBV7-9 to TRBJ2-2; D may be TRBD2 (6 bases). The CDR3 sequence is 16 residues long. Deletions cut 3 bases from V and 5 bases from J, with 16 bases between. Germline lookup yields CDR1 SEHNR and CDR2 FQNEAQ (reference sequence). The CDR3 region has the DNA TGTGCCAGCAGCTTGAAGGCTAGCGAGCGAACCGGGGAGCTGTTTTTT. This encodes CASSLKASERTGELFF.

This chain connects TRBV13 to TRBJ1-2; 7 bases are a match to TRBD1. V dropped 0 bases and J dropped 2; count of bases not matched to a gene: 6. The germline gives CDR1 PRHDT, CDR2 FYEKMQ (reference sequence). The CDR3 consists of 16 residues. CDR3 in amino acids: CASSLGGTVLNYGYTF. CDR3 DNA sequence: TGTGCCAGCAGCTTAGGAGGGACAGTCCTAAACTATGGCTACACCTTC. The variable domain in full, completed from reference TRBV13 and TRBJ1-2, reads AAGVIQSPRHLIKEKRETATLKCYPIPRHDTVYWYQQGPGQDPQFLISFYEKMQSDKGSIPDRFSAQQFSDYHSELNMSSLELGDSALYFCASSLGGTVLNYGYTFGSGTRLTVV.

V is TRBV30 and J is TRBJ2-7; 7 positions agree with TRBD1. The CDR3 extends over 15 amino acids. Germline V gene sequence: CDR1 GTSNPN, CDR2 SVGIG (reference sequence). Trimming at V came to 2 bases and at J to 2 bases, leaving 9 bases not matched to a gene. CDR3 nucleotides: TGTGCCTGGAGTCCGATCTCGACAGGGACCTACGAGCAGTACTTC. It yields the protein CAWSPISTGTYEQYF.

The chain recombines TRBV6-5 with TRBJ1-1, with a weak D call TRBD1 (6 bases). The germline V and J ends were trimmed by 1 base and 2 bases, with 8 bases remaining between them. This CDR3 is 14 amino acids long. Germline V gene sequence: CDR1 MNHEY, CDR2 SVGAGI. The CDR3 sequence: CASSYLTGNTEAFF. The CDR3 region has the DNA TGTGCCAGCAGTTACTTGACAGGTAACACTGAAGCTTTCTTT.

V gene TRBV7-3 combines with J gene TRBJ2-1; 9 nucleotides match TRBD2. Germline values: CDR1 SGHTA, CDR2 FQGTGA. J lost 1 base, V lost 4 bases, and 5 bases had no gene match. The length of the CDR3 is 16 residues. CDR3 sequence: CASSSAGGFSYNEQFF. CDR3 nucleotide sequence: TGTGCCAGCAGCTCTGCGGGGGGGTTTTCCTACAATGAGCAGTTCTTC.

The chain combines TRBV28 with TRBJ1-2; D not certain. CDR1 MDHEN and CDR2 SYDVKM come from the germline V gene. The CDR3 consists of 10 residues. The V end was cut by 6 bases, the J end by 8 bases, with 7 bases between. Here the CDR3 DNA reads TGTGCCAGCAGGCGAGGAGGCTACACCTTC. Amino acid sequence: CASRRGGYTF.

The DNA for the CDR3 is TGTGCCAGCAGCCCGGGACTAGCGGGCTACAGCTCCTACGAGCAGTACTTC. Protein sequence: CASSPGLAGYSSYEQYF. The J gene is TRBJ2-7, the V gene TRBV7-2, with 12 nucleotides matching TRBD2. In germline, CDR1 is SGHTA, CDR2 FQGNSA. The V segment lost 5 bases and the J segment 0 bases; nucleotides outside the gene matches: 8. The CDR3 is 17 residues long.